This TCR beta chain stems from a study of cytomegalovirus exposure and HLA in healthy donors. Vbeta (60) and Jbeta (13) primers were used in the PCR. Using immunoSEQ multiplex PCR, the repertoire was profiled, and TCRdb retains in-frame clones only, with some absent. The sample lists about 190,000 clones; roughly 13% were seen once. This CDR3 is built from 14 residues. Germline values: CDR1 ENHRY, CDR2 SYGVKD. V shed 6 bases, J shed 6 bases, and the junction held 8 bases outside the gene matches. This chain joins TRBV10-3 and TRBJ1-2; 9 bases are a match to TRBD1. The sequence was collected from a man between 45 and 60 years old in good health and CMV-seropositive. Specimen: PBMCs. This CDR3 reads CAISLQGAGDGYTF. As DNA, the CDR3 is TGTGCCATCAGCCTACAGGGGGCAGGTGATGGCTACACCTTC.